The 5 T cell receptor beta chains given below trace back to one sample, sequenced in a study of T cells in Graves' hyperthyroidism and ophthalmopathy. RNA transcripts provided the source from which TCR beta CDR3 regions were amplified. HTBI primers were employed in a first-round RT-PCR of the TCR CDR3. Each CDR3 protein is one row after TCRdb ran MiXCR on the multiplex PCR reads. The sample has about 560,000 distinct CDR3 sequences, 14% seen once. The source material was blood. The receptors were gathered from a woman in her 40s with Graves' hyperthyroidism.

The rearrangement joins TRBV6-5 to TRBJ1-6, with 10 bases fitting TRBD1. CDR1 is MNHEY, CDR2 SVGAGI, per germline. The CDR3 totals 15 residues. J was trimmed by 8 bases and V by 2 bases; bases with no gene match: 3. Here the CDR3 DNA reads TGTGCCAGCAGTTACCGAGGGACAGGGGATTCACCCCTCCACTTT. Encoded protein: CASSYRGTGDSPLHF.

This clonotype was detected many times. The J gene is TRBJ1-2, the V gene TRBV27, with 9 positions matching TRBD1. Trimming cost V 6 bases and J 7 bases; bases outside gene matches: 15. The CDR3 is made up of 16 amino acids. Germline lookup yields CDR1 MNHEY and CDR2 SMNVEV (reference sequence). CDR3 sequence: CASRREAQGAEGGYTF. As DNA, the CDR3 is TGTGCCAGCAGGAGGGAGGCACAGGGGGCAGAGGGTGGCTACACCTTC.

The rearrangement joins TRBV29-1 to TRBJ2-1, with D possibly matching TRBD1 (6 bases). The length of the CDR3 is 12 residues. Germline values: CDR1 SQVTM, CDR2 ANQGSEA. V was pared by 5 bases and J by 6 bases, with 11 bases between. DNA for the CDR3: TGCAGCGTTACTAACAGGGTCAATGAGCAGTTCTTC. Residues: CSVTNRVNEQFF.

This clonotype was seen repeatedly, ten times or more. The chain couples TRBV29-1 to TRBJ2-7; maybe TRBD2 (6 bases). The CDR3 is 13 amino acids. CDR1 and CDR2 from the germline V gene are SQVTM and ANQGSEA. V was cut by 2 bases and J by 3 bases, with 11 bases left in between. CDR3 nucleotide sequence: TGCAGCGTTGAAATGGAGGGTTTCTACGAGCAGTACTTC. Residues: CSVEMEGFYEQYF.

This clonotype was seen a few times. The chain combines TRBV28 with TRBJ2-4; tentatively, D is TRBD1 (5 bases). This CDR3 is built from 14 residues. V lost 6 bases and J lost 5, with 14 bases in between. Germline V lookup: CDR1 MDHEN, CDR2 SYDVKM. In DNA, the CDR3 is TGTGCCAGCAGCACCCCGGACAAACAAAACATTCAGTACTTC. Its protein is CASSTPDKQNIQYF.